Below are 30 T cell receptor beta chains sequenced from a single sample in a study of OX40 agonist ivuxolimab in advanced cancers. Libraries were constructed by the immunoSEQ multiplex PCR assay. The clones in this table, taken by TCRdb from immuneACCESS, are in-frame only. Not every clone is retained; where verified, under half of the shortfall comes from an unresolved V gene, and the cause of the rest is unknown. This sample gives about 71,000 clones in total; over 90% of them show up just once. The ten largest clones add up to about 15% of the sample. The material was CD4+ or CD8+ T cells sorted from blood, obtained in a trial of the OX40 agonist ivuxolimab. All receptors derive from an adult with an advanced solid tumor such as melanoma, head and neck, liver or kidney cancer.

This chain links TRBV11-2 with TRBJ1-5; no clear D. V dropped 0 bases and J dropped 7 bases, with 7 bases sitting between them. Per germline, CDR1 SGHAT and CDR2 FQNNGV. This CDR3 spans 13 amino acids. The CDR3 loop is CASSLEAGQPQHF. The CDR3 nucleotides read TGTGCCAGCAGCTTAGAGGCAGGACAGCCCCAGCATTTT.

The V call is TRBV9, the J call TRBJ1-1, with 7 bases lining up with TRBD1. The V and J ends lost 4 bases and 11 bases, in that order; junction bases with no gene match: 14. The germline CDR1 and CDR2 sequences are SGDLS and YYNGEE. The CDR3 runs 14 residues. CDR3 bases: TGTGCCAGCAGCCCTAGGGGGCGGGGGATAAGGGCTTTCTTT. Protein sequence: CASSPRGRGIRAFF.

The rearrangement uses TRBV5-1 and TRBJ2-5; tentative D call: TRBD1 (6 bases). The V gene's germline CDR1 is SGHRS and CDR2 YFSETQ. Trimming took 0 bases from V and 5 from J, leaving 14 bases between them. The CDR3 contains 15 residues. CDR3 sequence reads: CASSLVGGSGETQYF. The CDR3 DNA reads TGCGCCAGCAGCTTGGTTGGGGGCTCGGGGGAGACCCAGTACTTC.

The V and J genes are TRBV6-5 and TRBJ2-1; 7 bases are shared with TRBD1. The germline V gene encodes CDR1 MNHEY and CDR2 SVGAGI. The CDR3 covers 15 residues. J was trimmed by 8 bases and V by 6 bases; bases with no gene match: 13. CDR3 protein: CASRPGQSFYDEQFF. CDR3 sequence (DNA): TGTGCCAGCAGACCGGGACAGAGTTTTTACGATGAGCAGTTCTTC.

This chain links TRBV15 with TRBJ2-7, with TRBD2 identical over 7 bases. The J segment lost 1 base and the V segment lost 7 bases, leaving 7 bases of the junction unmatched. Germline V gives CDR1 LNHNV, CDR2 YYDKDF (reference sequence). This CDR3 spans 14 amino acids. The CDR3 DNA follows: TGTGCCACCACTCGCGGGGGTTTTTCCTACGAGCAGTACTTC. It specifies CATTRGGFSYEQYF.

The rearrangement links TRBV7-9 to TRBJ2-3; 7 nucleotides align to TRBD2. Per germline, CDR1 SEHNR and CDR2 FQNEAQ (reference sequence). With 5 bases clipped from V and 3 bases from J, the junction kept 8 bases outside the gene matches. The CDR3 contains 15 residues. Here the CDR3 DNA reads TGTGCCAGCAGCCCTCGAACTAGCGATACAGATACGCAGTATTTT. It translates to CASSPRTSDTDTQYF.

The DNA of the CDR3 is TGTGCCAGCAGTGATTGGGGCAGTACTAACACTGAAGCTTTCTTT. Protein sequence: CASSDWGSTNTEAFF. The chain combines TRBV2 with TRBJ1-1, with D possibly TRBD1 on 5 matching bases. The CDR3 is 15 residues long. The germline gives CDR1 SNHLY, CDR2 FYNNEI. The ends were cut back, 3 bases at V and 2 bases at J, with 13 bases in the middle.

The chain combines TRBV7-6 with TRBJ1-2; D gene unclear. CDR3 size: 14 residues. The germline CDR1 and CDR2 sequences are SGHVS and FNYEAQ. The V and J ends lost 5 bases and 4 bases respectively, with 14 bases between them. The CDR3 sequence is CASSPYGRSYGYTF. The CDR3 DNA reads TGTGCCAGCAGCCCGTACGGGAGAAGCTATGGCTACACCTTC.

The chain carries TRBV5-1 and TRBJ1-1; D call uncertain. The CDR3 length is 14 residues. CDR1 is SGHRS, CDR2 YFSETQ, per germline. Trimming cost V 2 bases and J 4 bases, with 12 bases left between them. The DNA for the CDR3 is TGCGCCAGCAGCTTAGAGGCCCTGCGCACTGAAGCTTTCTTT. Protein sequence: CASSLEALRTEAFF.

This clone was observed once. The chain combines TRBV18 with TRBJ2-1; D unclear. This CDR3 has 16 residues. The germline CDR1 and CDR2 sequences are KGHSH and LQKENI. Trimming removed 2 bases at V and 0 bases at J, with 11 bases between. For the CDR3, the DNA is TGTGCCAGCTCACCAGCAGACTCGAGCTCCTACAATGAGCAGTTCTTC. Its protein product is CASSPADSSSYNEQFF. The whole variable domain, filled in from reference TRBV18 and TRBJ2-1, reads NAGVMQNPRHLVRRRGQEARLRCSPMKGHSHVYWYRQLPEEGLKFMVYLQKENIIDESGMPKERFSAEFPKEGPSILRIQQVVRGDSAAYFCASSPADSSSYNEQFFGPGTRLTVL.

The V and J genes are TRBV19 and TRBJ1-1; 10 nucleotides match TRBD1. Germline V gene data show CDR1 as LNHDA and CDR2 as SQIVND (reference sequence). The V and J ends lost 6 bases and 2 bases, in that order; junction bases with no gene match: 3. The CDR3 consists of 14 residues. The CDR3 bases are TGTGCCAGTAGGACAGGGGGCCAAAACACTGAAGCTTTCTTT. As protein: CASRTGGQNTEAFF.

The chain recombines TRBV9 with TRBJ2-7; 9 bases line up with TRBD2. This CDR3 region has 14 residues. Germline V CDR1 and CDR2: SGDLS, YYNGEE. The trim removed 4 bases at V and 5 bases at J, leaving 7 bases unmatched. CDR3 in amino acids: CASSPLAGAHEQYF. CDR3 nucleotides: TGTGCCAGCAGCCCTTTAGCGGGAGCTCACGAGCAGTACTTC.

This clone appeared once. This chain links TRBV5-6 with TRBJ1-2; 7 bases are shared with TRBD1. The CDR3 is 13 residues long. Germline CDR1 SGHDT, CDR2 YYEEEE. With 3 bases clipped from V and 3 bases from J, the junction kept 2 bases outside the gene matches. The CDR3 DNA sequence: TGTGCCAGCAGCTCGGGACAGCACTATGGCTACACCTTC. Translation gives CASSSGQHYGYTF.

The gene calls are TRBV27 and TRBJ1-6, with 10 bases identical to TRBD1. This CDR3 region has 15 residues. Trimming at V came to 3 bases and at J to 8 bases, leaving 4 bases not matched to a gene. Germline V gene lookup returns CDR1 MNHEY and CDR2 SMNVEV (reference sequence). CDR3 sequence (DNA): TGTGCCAGCAGTTTGACAGGGGGCACGCATTCACCCCTCCACTTT. Protein product: CASSLTGGTHSPLHF.

The chain is built from TRBV11-2 and TRBJ1-2; 10 nucleotides agree with TRBD1. This CDR3 spans 16 amino acids. The junction had 11 bases not matched to a gene; V was cut back by 5 bases and J by 5 bases. Germline V gene lookup returns CDR1 SGHAT and CDR2 FQNNGV. CDR3: CASSPIRDRGSYGYTF. The CDR3 coding sequence is TGTGCCAGCAGCCCTATCCGGGACAGGGGATCATATGGCTACACCTTC.

This chain joins TRBV27 and TRBJ2-3; unclear D gene. From germline, CDR1 is MNHEY and CDR2 SMNVEV (reference sequence). CDR3 length equals 14 residues. V lost 1 base, J lost 2 bases, and 7 bases lay in between. In DNA, the CDR3 is TGTGCCAGCAGTTTATTTTGGAACACAGATACGCAGTATTTT. This gives the protein CASSLFWNTDTQYF.

The rearrangement joins TRBV27 to TRBJ2-1; 7 nucleotides match TRBD1. CDR1 is MNHEY and CDR2 is SMNVEV in the germline V gene (reference sequence). CDR3 length equals 13 residues. The trim removed 4 bases at V and 4 bases at J, leaving 1 base unmatched. CDR3 loop: CASSWGQYNEQFF. The CDR3 region has the DNA TGTGCCAGCAGTTGGGGACAGTACAATGAGCAGTTCTTC.

The gene calls are TRBV19 and TRBJ1-5; 8 bases agree with TRBD1. The CDR3 consists of 16 residues. Germline V lookup: CDR1 LNHDA, CDR2 SQIVND (reference sequence). The ends lost 4 bases at V and 7 bases at J; junction bases unmatched: 12. CDR3 loop: CASSTIGTGGQQPQHF. DNA of the CDR3: TGTGCCAGTAGTACCATAGGTACAGGGGGTCAACAGCCCCAGCATTTT.

The chain joins TRBV27 to TRBJ1-1, with TRBD1 identical over 7 bases. CDR1 and CDR2 (germline): MNHEY, SMNVEV (reference sequence). V dropped 4 bases and J dropped 2; count of bases not matched to a gene: 10. This CDR3 has 16 amino acids. For the CDR3, the DNA is TGTGCCAGCAGTTCCTCCGAGACAGGGATAAACACTGAAGCTTTCTTT. Translated: CASSSSETGINTEAFF.

This sequence joins TRBV5-4 and TRBJ2-3; D might be TRBD1 (6 bases). V lost 0 bases, J lost 5 bases, and 10 bases lay in between. This CDR3 is built from 14 residues. Germline-derived CDR1 and CDR2 are SGHNT and YYREEE (reference sequence). CDR3 sequence (DNA): TGTGCCAGCAGCTTGGTAGGGGGAGAAGATACGCAGTATTTT. Amino acid sequence: CASSLVGGEDTQYF. Drawing the rest from reference TRBV5-4 and TRBJ2-3, the complete variable domain is ETGVTQSPTHLIKTRGQQVTLRCSSQSGHNTVSWYQQALGQGPQFIFQYYREEENGRGNFPPRFSGLQFPNYSSELNVNALELDDSALYLCASSLVGGEDTQYFGPGTRLTVL.

V is TRBV4-3 and J is TRBJ1-2; no definite D call. The CDR3 totals 15 residues. The germline CDR1 and CDR2 sequences are LGHNA and YSLEER. Trimming removed 0 bases from V and 2 bases from J, with 10 bases in between. Here the CDR3 reads CASSQDFSSNYGYTF. CDR3 coding DNA: TGCGCCAGCAGCCAAGATTTCAGCAGCAACTATGGCTACACCTTC.

This clone was counted a single time. The chain joins TRBV4-3 to TRBJ1-5, with TRBD1 matching over 7 bases. CDR1 is LGHNA, CDR2 YSLEER, per germline. CDR3 size: 17 residues. Trimming at V came to 0 bases and at J to 5 bases, leaving 10 bases not matched to a gene. The CDR3 coding sequence is TGCGCCAGCAGCCAAGATTGGGCGACAGGGTTCCATCAGCCCCAGCATTTT. Encoded protein: CASSQDWATGFHQPQHF.

The chain has TRBV4-3 and TRBJ1-2; tentative D call: TRBD1 (5 bases). V gave up 6 bases and J gave up 4 bases, with 12 bases separating them. Germline V gene data show CDR1 as LGHNA and CDR2 as YSLEER. This CDR3 spans 13 amino acids. CDR3 loop: CASRAGTGYGYTF. The CDR3 region has the DNA TGCGCCAGCAGGGCGGGGACGGGCTATGGCTACACCTTC.

The genes are TRBV4-3 and TRBJ1-3; D gene uncertain. V was pared by 0 bases and J by 0 bases, with 12 bases between. CDR3 length: 17 amino acids. Germline CDR1 and CDR2: LGHNA and YSLEER. This CDR3 is CASSQDEHSSSGNTIYF. DNA of the CDR3: TGCGCCAGCAGCCAAGACGAACATTCGAGCTCTGGAAACACCATATATTTT.

In its sample, this clone was seen once. V is TRBV28 and J is TRBJ2-5; perhaps D is TRBD1 or TRBD2 (6 bases each). This CDR3 is 14 amino acids long. Germline CDR1 and CDR2: MDHEN and SYDVKM. V was cut by 6 bases and J by 3 bases, with 14 bases left in between. In DNA, the CDR3 is TGTGCCAGCAGCAAGGACGGGGGCGAAGAGACCCAGTACTTC. This sequence encodes CASSKDGGEETQYF. Based on the CDR3 plus reference TRBV28 and TRBJ2-5, the full variable domain is DVKVTQSSRYLVKRTGEKVFLECVQDMDHENMFWYRQDPGLGLRLIYFSYDVKMKEKGDIPEGYSVSREKKERFSLILESASTNQTSMYLCASSKDGGEETQYFGPGTRLLVL.

The chain links TRBV4-3 to TRBJ2-5; 10 nucleotides match TRBD1. V lost 2 bases, J lost 1 base, and 7 bases stayed unmatched. CDR1 is LGHNA, CDR2 YSLEER, per germline. There are 17 residues in the CDR3. The CDR3: CASSQPNRDRGQETQYF. For the CDR3, the DNA is TGCGCCAGCAGCCAACCCAACCGGGACAGGGGCCAAGAGACCCAGTACTTC.

J is TRBJ2-7 and V is TRBV19; D might be TRBD2 (6 bases). The germline V and J ends were trimmed by 3 bases and 0 bases, with 9 bases remaining between them. This CDR3 region has 14 residues. In germline, CDR1 is LNHDA, CDR2 SQIVND (reference sequence). CDR3 nucleotide sequence: TGTGCCAGTAGTATTGGGGGGAACTCCTACGAGCAGTACTTC. This codes for CASSIGGNSYEQYF.

The chain has TRBV29-1 and TRBJ2-7; 9 bases line up with TRBD2. The CDR3 runs 14 residues. Germline CDR1 reads SQVTM; CDR2 reads ANQGSEA. Trimming at V came to 3 bases and at J to 2 bases, leaving 5 bases not matched to a gene. In DNA form, the CDR3 reads TGCAGCGTTGAGGGTAGCGGGAGTGCCTACGAGCAGTACTTC. It yields the protein CSVEGSGSAYEQYF.

V usage is TRBV18 and J usage is TRBJ1-1; the match to TRBD1 covers 8 bases. The CDR3 loop spans 15 amino acids. After removal of 4 bases from V and 0 bases from J, the junction contained 4 bases not matched to a gene. The germline V gene has CDR1 KGHSH and CDR2 LQKENI. The CDR3, as DNA: TGTGCCAGCTCACACCCACAGGGGGTGAACACTGAAGCTTTCTTT. It specifies CASSHPQGVNTEAFF.

The chain joins TRBV7-6 to TRBJ2-3, with 7 positions matching TRBD1. Unmatched junction bases numbered 9, after V lost 5 bases and J lost 1 base. This CDR3 contains 16 residues. CDR1 is SGHVS, CDR2 FNYEAQ, per germline. In nucleotides, the CDR3 is TGTGCCAGCAGCAGTACGACAGGGTGGGGCACAGATACGCAGTATTTT. Translation gives CASSSTTGWGTDTQYF.